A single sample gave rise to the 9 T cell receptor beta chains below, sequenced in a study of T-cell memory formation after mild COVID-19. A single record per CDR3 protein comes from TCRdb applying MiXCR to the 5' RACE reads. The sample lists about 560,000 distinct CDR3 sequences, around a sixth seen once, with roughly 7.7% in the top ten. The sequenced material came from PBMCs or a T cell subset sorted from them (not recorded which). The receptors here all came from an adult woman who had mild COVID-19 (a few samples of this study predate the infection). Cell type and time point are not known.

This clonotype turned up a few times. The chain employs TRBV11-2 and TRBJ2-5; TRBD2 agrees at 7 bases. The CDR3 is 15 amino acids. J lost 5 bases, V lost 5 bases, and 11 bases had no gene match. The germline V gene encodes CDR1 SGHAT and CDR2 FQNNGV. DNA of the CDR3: TGTGCCAGCAGCCCCGGGGTCGTGCGGGGGGAGACCCAGTACTTC. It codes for CASSPGVVRGETQYF.

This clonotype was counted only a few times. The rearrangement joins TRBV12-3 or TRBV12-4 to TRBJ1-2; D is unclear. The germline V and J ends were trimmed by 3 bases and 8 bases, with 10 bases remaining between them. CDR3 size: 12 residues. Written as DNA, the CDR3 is TGTGCCAGCAGTTTCGACGGGGAAGGCTACACCTTC. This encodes CASSFDGEGYTF.

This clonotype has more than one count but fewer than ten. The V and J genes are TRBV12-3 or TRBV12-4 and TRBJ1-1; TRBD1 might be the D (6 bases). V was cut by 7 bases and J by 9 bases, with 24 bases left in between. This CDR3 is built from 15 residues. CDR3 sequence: CASTPSGTTGGQAFF. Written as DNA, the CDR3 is TGTGCCAGCACTCCATCCGGGACAACAGGTGGACAAGCTTTCTTT.

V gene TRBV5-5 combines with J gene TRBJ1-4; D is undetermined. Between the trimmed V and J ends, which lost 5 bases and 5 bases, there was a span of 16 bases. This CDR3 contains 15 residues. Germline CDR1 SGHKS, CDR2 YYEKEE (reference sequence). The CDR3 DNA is TGTGCCAGCAGTTCTGACCCGGGTCCAAATGAAAAACTGTTTTTT. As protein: CASSSDPGPNEKLFF.

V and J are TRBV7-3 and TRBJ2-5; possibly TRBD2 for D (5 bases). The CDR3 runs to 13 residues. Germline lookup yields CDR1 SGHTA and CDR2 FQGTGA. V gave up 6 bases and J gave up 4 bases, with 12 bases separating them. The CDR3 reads CASSISSGETQYF. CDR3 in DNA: TGTGCCAGCAGTATAAGCAGCGGAGAGACCCAGTACTTC.

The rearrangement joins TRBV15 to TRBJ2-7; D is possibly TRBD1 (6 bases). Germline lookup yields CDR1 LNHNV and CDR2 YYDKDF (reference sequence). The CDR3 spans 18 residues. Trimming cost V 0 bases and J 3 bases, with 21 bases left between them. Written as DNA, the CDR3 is TGTGCCACCAGCAGAGATCCAGAGGGGCCCACAGGGAACTACGAGCAGTACTTC. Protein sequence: CATSRDPEGPTGNYEQYF. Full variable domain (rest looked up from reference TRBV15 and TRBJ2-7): DAMVIQNPRYQVTQFGKPVTLSCSQTLNHNVMYWYQQKSSQAPKLLFHYYDKDFNNEADTPDNFQSRRPNTSFCFLDIRSPGLGDTAMYLCATSRDPEGPTGNYEQYFGPGTRLTVT.

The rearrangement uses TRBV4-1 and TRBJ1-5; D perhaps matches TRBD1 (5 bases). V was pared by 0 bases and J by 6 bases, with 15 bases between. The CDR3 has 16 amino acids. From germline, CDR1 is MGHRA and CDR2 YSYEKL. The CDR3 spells CASSQDGGSIPQPQHF. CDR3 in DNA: TGCGCCAGCAGCCAAGATGGGGGGAGTATTCCTCAGCCCCAGCATTTT.

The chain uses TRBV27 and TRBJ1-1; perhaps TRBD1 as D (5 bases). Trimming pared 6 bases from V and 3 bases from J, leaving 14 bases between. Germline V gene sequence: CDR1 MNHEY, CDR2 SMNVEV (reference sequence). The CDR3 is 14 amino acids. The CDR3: CASRRRQSDTEAFF. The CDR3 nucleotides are TGTGCCAGCAGGAGAAGACAGTCCGACACTGAAGCTTTCTTT.

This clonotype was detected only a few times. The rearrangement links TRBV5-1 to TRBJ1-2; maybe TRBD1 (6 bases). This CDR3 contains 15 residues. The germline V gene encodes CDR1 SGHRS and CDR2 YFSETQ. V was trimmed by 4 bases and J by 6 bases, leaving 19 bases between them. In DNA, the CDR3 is TGCGCCAGCAGCCCATACAGGGACACCTGGGATGGCTACACCTTC. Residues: CASSPYRDTWDGYTF.